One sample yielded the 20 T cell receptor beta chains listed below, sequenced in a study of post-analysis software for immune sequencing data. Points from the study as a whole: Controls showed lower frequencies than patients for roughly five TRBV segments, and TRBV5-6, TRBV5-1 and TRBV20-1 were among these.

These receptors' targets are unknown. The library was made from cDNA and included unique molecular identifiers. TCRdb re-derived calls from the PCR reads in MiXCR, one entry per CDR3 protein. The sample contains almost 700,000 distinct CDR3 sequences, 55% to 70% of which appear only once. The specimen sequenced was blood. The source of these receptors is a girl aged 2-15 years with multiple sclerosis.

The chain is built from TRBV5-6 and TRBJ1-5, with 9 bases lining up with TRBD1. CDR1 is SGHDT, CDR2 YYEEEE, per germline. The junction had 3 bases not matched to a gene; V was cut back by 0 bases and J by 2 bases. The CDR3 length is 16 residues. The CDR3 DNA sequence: TGTGCCAGCAGCTTGGAAACAGGGGGCGGCAATCAGCCCCAGCATTTT. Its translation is CASSLETGGGNQPQHF. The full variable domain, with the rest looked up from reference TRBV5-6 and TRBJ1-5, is DAGVTQSPTHLIKTRGQQVTLRCSPKSGHDTVSWYQQALGQGPQFIFQYYEEEERQRGNFPDRFSGHQFPNYSSELNVNALLLGDSALYLCASSLETGGGNQPQHFGDGTRLSIL.

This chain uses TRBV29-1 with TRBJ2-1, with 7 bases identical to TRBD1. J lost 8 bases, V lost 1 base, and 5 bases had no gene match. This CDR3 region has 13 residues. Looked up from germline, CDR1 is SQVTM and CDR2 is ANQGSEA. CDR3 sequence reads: CSVEVRQGDEQFF. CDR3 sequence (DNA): TGCAGCGTTGAAGTGAGGCAGGGGGATGAGCAGTTCTTC.

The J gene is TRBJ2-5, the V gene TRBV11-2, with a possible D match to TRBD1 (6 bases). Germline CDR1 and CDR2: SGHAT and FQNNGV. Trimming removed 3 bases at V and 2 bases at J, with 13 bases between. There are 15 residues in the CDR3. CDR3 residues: CASSLRAGAQETQYF. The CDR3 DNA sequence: TGTGCCAGCAGCTTGAGGGCAGGGGCTCAAGAGACCCAGTACTTC.

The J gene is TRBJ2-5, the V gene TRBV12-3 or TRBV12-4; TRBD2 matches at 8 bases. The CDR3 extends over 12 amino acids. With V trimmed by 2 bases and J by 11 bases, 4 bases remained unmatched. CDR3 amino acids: CASSLNGGEQYF. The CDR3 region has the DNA TGTGCCAGCAGTTTAAACGGGGGGGAGCAGTACTTC.

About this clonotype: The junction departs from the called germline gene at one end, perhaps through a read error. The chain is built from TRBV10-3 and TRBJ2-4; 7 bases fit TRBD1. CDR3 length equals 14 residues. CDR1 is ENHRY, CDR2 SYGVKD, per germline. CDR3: CAISELGGGNIQCF. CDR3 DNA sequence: TGTGCCATCAGTGAGTTAGGGGGCGGAAACATTCAGTGCTTC.

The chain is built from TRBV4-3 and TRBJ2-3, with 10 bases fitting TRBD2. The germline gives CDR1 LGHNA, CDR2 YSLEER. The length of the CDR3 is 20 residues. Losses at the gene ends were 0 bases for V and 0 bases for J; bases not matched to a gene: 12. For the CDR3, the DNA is TGCGCCAGCAGCCAAGATCCCGGAGTAGCGGGGGGCGGGAGCACAGATACGCAGTATTTT. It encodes CASSQDPGVAGGGSTDTQYF.

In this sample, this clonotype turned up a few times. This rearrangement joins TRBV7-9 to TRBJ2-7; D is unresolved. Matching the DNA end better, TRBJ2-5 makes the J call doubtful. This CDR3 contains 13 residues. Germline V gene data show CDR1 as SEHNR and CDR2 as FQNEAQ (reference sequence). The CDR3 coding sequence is TGTGCCAGCAGTCATGACCAGGAGAGGACCCAGTACTTC. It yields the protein CASSHDQERTQYF.

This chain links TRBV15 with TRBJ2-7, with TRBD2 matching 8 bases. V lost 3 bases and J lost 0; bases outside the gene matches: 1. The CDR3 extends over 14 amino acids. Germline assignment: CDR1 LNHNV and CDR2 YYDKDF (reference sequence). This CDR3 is CATSSSGDSYEQYF. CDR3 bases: TGTGCCACCAGCAGTAGCGGGGACTCCTACGAGCAGTACTTC. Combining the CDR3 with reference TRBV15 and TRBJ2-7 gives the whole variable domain DAMVIQNPRYQVTQFGKPVTLSCSQTLNHNVMYWYQQKSSQAPKLLFHYYDKDFNNEADTPDNFQSRRPNTSFCFLDIRSPGLGDTAMYLCATSSSGDSYEQYFGPGTRLTVT.

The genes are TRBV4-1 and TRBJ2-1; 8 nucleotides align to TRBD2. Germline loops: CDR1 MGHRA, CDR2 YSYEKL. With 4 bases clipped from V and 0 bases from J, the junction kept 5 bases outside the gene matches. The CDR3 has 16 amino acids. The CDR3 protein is CASSPQRESSYNEQFF. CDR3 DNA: TGCGCCAGCAGCCCCCAGCGGGAGAGCTCCTACAATGAGCAGTTCTTC.

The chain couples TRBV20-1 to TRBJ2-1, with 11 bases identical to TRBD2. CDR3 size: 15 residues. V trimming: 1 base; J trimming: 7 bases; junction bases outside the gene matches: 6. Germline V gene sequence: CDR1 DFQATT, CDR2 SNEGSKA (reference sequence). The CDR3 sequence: CSARALAGGSNEQFF. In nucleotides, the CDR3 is TGCAGTGCTAGAGCTCTAGCGGGGGGTTCGAATGAGCAGTTCTTC.

The CDR3 protein is CASSSPHSGALSYEQYF. As DNA, the CDR3 is TGTGCCAGCAGTTCCCCCCACAGCGGGGCCCTCTCCTACGAGCAGTACTTC. V usage is TRBV6-2 or TRBV6-3 and J usage is TRBJ2-7; 7 bases are a match to TRBD2. Germline lookup yields CDR1 MNHEY and CDR2 SVGEGT. The length of the CDR3 is 17 residues. Unmatched junction bases numbered 12, after V lost 4 bases and J lost 0 bases.

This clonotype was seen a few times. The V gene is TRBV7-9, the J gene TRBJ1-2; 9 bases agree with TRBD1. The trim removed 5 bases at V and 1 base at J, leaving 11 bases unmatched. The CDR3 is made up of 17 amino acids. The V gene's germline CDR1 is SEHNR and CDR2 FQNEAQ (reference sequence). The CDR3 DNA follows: TGTGCCAGCAGCCGCGGCCAGACAGGGGGTAGTAACTATGGCTACACCTTC. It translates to CASSRGQTGGSNYGYTF. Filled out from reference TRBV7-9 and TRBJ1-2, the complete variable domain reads DTGVSQNPRHKITKRGQNVTFRCDPISEHNRLYWYRQTLGQGPEFLTYFQNEAQLEKSRLLSDRFSAERPKGSFSTLEIQRTEQGDSAMYLCASSRGQTGGSNYGYTFGSGTRLTVV.

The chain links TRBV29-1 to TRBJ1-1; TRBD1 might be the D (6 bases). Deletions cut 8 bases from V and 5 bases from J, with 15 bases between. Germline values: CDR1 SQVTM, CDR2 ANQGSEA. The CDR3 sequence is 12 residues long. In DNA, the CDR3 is TGCAGCATAGATAAGGGGGAAACTGAAGCTTTCTTT. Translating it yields CSIDKGETEAFF.

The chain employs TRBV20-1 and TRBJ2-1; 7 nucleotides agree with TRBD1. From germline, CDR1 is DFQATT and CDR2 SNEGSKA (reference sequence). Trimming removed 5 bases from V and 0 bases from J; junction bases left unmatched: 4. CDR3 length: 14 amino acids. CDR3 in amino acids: CSALQGSSYNEQFF. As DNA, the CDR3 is TGCAGTGCTTTACAGGGGAGCTCCTACAATGAGCAGTTCTTC.

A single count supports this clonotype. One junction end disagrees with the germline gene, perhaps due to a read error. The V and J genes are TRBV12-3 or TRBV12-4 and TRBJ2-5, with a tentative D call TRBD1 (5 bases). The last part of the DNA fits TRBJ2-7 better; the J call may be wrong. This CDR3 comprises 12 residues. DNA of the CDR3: TGTGTCAGCAGTTTGGCTAGGGGCGAGCAGTACTTC. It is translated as CVSSLARGEQYF.

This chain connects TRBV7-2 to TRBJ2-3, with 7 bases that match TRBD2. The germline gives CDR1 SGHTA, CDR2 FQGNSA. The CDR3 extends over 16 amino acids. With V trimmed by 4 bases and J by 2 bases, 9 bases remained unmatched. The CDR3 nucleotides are TGTGCCAGCAGCTACCCCGGGGGGATCCTCACAGATACGCAGTATTTT. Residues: CASSYPGGILTDTQYF.

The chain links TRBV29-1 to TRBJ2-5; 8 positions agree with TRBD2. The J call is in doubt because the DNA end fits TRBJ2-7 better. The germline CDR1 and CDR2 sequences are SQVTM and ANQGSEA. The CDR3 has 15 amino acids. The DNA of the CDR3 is TGCAGCGTTGAATTGGGCAGCGGGAGTAACTACGAGCAGTACTTC. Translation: CSVELGSGSNYEQYF.

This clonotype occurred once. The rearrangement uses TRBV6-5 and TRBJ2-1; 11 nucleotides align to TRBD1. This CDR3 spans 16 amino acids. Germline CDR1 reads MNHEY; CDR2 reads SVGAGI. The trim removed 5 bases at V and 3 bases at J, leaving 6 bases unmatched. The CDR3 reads CASSQTGQGDYNEQFF. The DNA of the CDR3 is TGTGCCAGCAGTCAAACGGGACAGGGGGACTACAATGAGCAGTTCTTC.

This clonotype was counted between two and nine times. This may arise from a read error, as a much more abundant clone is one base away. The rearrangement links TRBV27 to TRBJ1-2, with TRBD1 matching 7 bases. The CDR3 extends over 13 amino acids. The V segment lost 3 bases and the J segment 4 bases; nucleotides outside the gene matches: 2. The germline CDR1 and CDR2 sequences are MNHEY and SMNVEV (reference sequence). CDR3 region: CASSFDRAYGYTF. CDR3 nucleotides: TGTGCCAGCAGTTTCGACAGGGCCTATGGCTACACCTTC.

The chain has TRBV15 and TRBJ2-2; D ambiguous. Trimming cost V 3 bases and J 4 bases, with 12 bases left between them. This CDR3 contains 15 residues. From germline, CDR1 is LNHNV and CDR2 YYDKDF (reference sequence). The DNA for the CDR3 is TGTGCCACCAGCAGGGCCCCCGGCGGCACCGGGGAGCTGTTTTTT. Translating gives CATSRAPGGTGELFF.